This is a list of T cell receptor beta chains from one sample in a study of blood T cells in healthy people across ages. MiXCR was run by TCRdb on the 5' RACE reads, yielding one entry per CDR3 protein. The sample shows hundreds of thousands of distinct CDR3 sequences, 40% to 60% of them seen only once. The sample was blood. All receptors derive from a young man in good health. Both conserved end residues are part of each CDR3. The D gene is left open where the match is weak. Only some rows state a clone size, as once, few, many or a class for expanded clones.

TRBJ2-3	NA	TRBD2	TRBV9	TGTGCCAGCAGCTCAGACGCGGGACTAGGCACAGATACGCAGTATTTT	CASSSDAGLGTDTQYF
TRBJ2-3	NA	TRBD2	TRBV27	TGTGCCAGCACCCACTTTTTGCGGGGGGGCCCAGATACGCAGTATTTT	CASTHFLRGGPDTQYF
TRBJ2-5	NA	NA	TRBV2	TGTGCCAGCCCAGCGATGGGCGCAGAGACCCAGTACTTC	CASPAMGAETQYF
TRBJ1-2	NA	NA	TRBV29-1	TGCAGCGTTGAAGGTTGGGGAGGCCTTGGCTACACCTTC	CSVEGWGGLGYTF
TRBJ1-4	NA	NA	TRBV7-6	TGTACCAGCAGCTTAATGGCTGCTCGGGGTACTGAAAAACTGTTTTTT	CTSSLMAARGTEKLFF
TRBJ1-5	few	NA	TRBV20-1	TGCAGTGCTTCGCCAGGGGTTCAGCCCCAGCATTTT	CSASPGVQPQHF
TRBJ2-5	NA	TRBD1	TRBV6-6	TGTGCCAGCAGGGGACAGGGGGAAGGAGAGACCCAGTACTTC	CASRGQGEGETQYF
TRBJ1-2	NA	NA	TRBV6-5	TGTGCCAGCAGTTACGCGGCCTTTGATGGCTACACCTTC	CASSYAAFDGYTF
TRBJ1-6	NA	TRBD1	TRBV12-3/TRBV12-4	TGTGCCAGTACACCTTGGGACAGGGGAACGAGTTCACCCCTCCACTTT	CASTPWDRGTSSPLHF
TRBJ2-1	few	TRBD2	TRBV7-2	TGTGCCAGCAGCCGGACTAGCGGGGGGAGGAATGAGCAGTTCTTC	CASSRTSGGRNEQFF
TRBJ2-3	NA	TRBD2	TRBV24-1	TGTGCCACCAGTGATTTGCGAGCGGGGGGTGCGGATACGCAGTATTTT	CATSDLRAGGADTQYF
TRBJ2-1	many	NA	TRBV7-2	TGTGCCAGCAGCTTAGCGCGGGCCACCTACAATGAGCAGTTCTTC	CASSLARATYNEQFF
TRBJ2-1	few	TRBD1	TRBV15	TGTGCCACCAGCAACCCACGGACAGGTTACAATGAGCAGTTCTTC	CATSNPRTGYNEQFF
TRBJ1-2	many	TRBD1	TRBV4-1	TGCGCCAGCAGCCACCAGACAGGGGCCAAGGGGGGCTACACCTTC	CASSHQTGAKGGYTF
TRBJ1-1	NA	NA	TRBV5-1	TGCGCCAGCAGCCCGGAGGGTTGGGACACTGAAGCTTTCTTT	CASSPEGWDTEAFF
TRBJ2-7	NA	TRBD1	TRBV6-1	TGTGCCAGCAGTGACAGGGGGCAAGCCTACGAGCAGTACTTC	CASSDRGQAYEQYF
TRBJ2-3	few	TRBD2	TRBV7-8	TGTGCCAGCAGCCGGGGGACTAGCGGGGGGGTTGGCACAGATACGCAGTATTTT	CASSRGTSGGVGTDTQYF
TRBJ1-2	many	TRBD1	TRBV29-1	TGCAGCCTATTACAGGGGGCTTACGGCTACACCTTC	CSLLQGAYGYTF
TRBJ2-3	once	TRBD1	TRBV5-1	TGCGCCAGCAGCTACACAGGGGGCGCAGGGGATACGCAGTATTTT	CASSYTGGAGDTQYF
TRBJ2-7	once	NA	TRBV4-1	TGCGCCAGCAGCCAAGACCCCGGGCGGGGTTTTTCCTACAATGAGCAGTACTTC	CASSQDPGRGFSYNEQYF
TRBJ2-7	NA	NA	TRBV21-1	TGTGCCAGCAGCAAAGCCTTCGGGTACAGGGGAAAAACCTACGAGCAGTACTTC	CASSKAFGYRGKTYEQYF
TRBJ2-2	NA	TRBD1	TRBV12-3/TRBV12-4	TGTGCCAGCAGTTACCGCAAAGCCGGGACAGAGACCGGGGAGCTGTTTTTT	CASSYRKAGTETGELFF
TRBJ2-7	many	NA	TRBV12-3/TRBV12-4	TGTGCCAGCAGCTTCCGCTACGAGCAGTACTTC	CASSFRYEQYF
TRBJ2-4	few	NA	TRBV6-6	TGTGCCAGCAGGACGCCCCCGGGTCTCGCCAAAAACATTCAGTACTTC	CASRTPPGLAKNIQYF
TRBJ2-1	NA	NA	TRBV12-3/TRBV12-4	TGTGCCAGCAGTCAAACCCGGACAGTCCGGTACAATGAGCAGTTCTTC	CASSQTRTVRYNEQFF